The clone carrying this T cell receptor (beta chain) was detected a few times. What it binds is not known. The whole isolated RNA underwent reverse transcription, so sequencing captured expressed TCRB transcripts. Using immunoSEQ multiplex PCR, the repertoire was profiled, and TCRdb retains in-frame clones only, with some absent. The sample includes 630,000 or so clones, about 14% of them seen just once. CD45RO/CCR7/CD25/CD127/CD95/CD27 sorting isolated CD4+ naive, central memory, regulatory and stem cell-like memory cells. Purities over 98% were achieved in all sorted populations. The CDR3 covers 15 residues. Per the germline V gene, CDR1 is SGDLS and CDR2 is YYNGEE. The V and J ends lost 0 bases and 2 bases, in that order; junction bases with no gene match: 3. This entry belongs to a study of beta chain features in type 1 diabetes. Whole-study findings and limits: Insertion counts at VDJ junctions were lower in type 1 diabetes patients, who also showed more deletions there. Unsettled here was the matter of whether HLA type influences TCRB rearrangement. Moderately but significantly shorter TCRB CDR3s were found in Type 1 diabetes patients in all four CD4+ subsets.

The rearrangement joins TRBV9 to TRBJ2-3; 7 bases match TRBD1. The sequence came from a man between 18 and 29 years old with type 1 diabetes. The sample consisted of naive CD4+ T cells from blood. The CDR3 is CASSVGDRDTDTQYF. The CDR3 DNA reads TGTGCCAGCAGCGTAGGGGACAGAGACACAGATACGCAGTATTTT.